A selection of T cell receptor beta chains follows, all from one sample in a study of blood T cell repertoires in COVID-19. The data were produced by immunoSEQ multiplex PCR, yet TCRdb's version contains in-frame clones alone and is incomplete. The sample holds about 60,000 clones; around 82% are singletons and the top ten take roughly 8%. The sequencing input was peripheral blood. The source is a woman older than 75 with acute or convalescent COVID-19. CDR3s include the opening cysteine and the closing phenylalanine or tryptophan. The D gene is left open where the match is weak. Expanded clones get a size class; other rows say once, few or many, or leave the size out.

d_call	clone_size	v_call	j_call	cdr3_aa	cdr3_nt
TRBD1	few	TRBV2	TRBJ2-1	CATYSGTGRPVF	TGTGCCACTTACTCCGGGACAGGGAGGCCGGTCTTC
TRBD1	.	TRBV3-1/TRBV3-2	TRBJ1-2	CASSQVGQGAGGYTF	TGTGCCAGCAGCCAAGTGGGACAGGGGGCAGGGGGCTACACCTTC
.	.	TRBV28	TRBJ2-2	CASSWTVSGELFF	TGTGCCAGCAGTTGGACAGTTTCCGGGGAGCTGTTTTTT
TRBD1	.	TRBV5-4	TRBJ1-6	CASSPLGQGLSPLHF	TGTGCCAGCAGCCCGCTGGGACAGGGACTCTCACCCCTCCACTTT
.	.	TRBV7-8	TRBJ2-5	CASSLVWDTKGTQYF	TGTGCCAGCAGCTTAGTTTGGGACACCAAAGGGACCCAGTACTTC
TRBD2	few	TRBV28	TRBJ2-2	CASSLYPGLAGSGELFF	TGTGCCAGCAGTTTATATCCGGGACTAGCGGGATCCGGGGAGCTGTTTTTT
TRBD2	.	TRBV2	TRBJ2-7	CASSETLAVAYEQYF	TGTGCCAGCAGTGAAACCCTAGCGGTGGCCTACGAGCAGTACTTC
TRBD2	.	TRBV10-2	TRBJ2-1	CASSGARGGYNEQFF	TGCGCCAGCAGTGGGGCCCGGGGGGGATACAATGAGCAGTTCTTC
TRBD1	.	TRBV19	TRBJ1-2	CASSMAMRTGYGYTF	TGTGCCAGTAGTATGGCTATGAGGACAGGCTATGGCTACACCTTC
TRBD1	once	TRBV24-1	TRBJ1-4	CATSDAGGSTNEKLFF	TGTGCCACCAGTGACGCAGGGGGCTCAACTAATGAAAAACTGTTTTTT
.	.	TRBV4-1	TRBJ1-5	CASSQDSGETQHF	TGCGCCAGCAGCCAAGATTCTGGAGAAACGCAGCATTTT
TRBD2	.	TRBV28	TRBJ2-1	CASSLLGLARDYNEQFF	TGTGCCAGCAGTTTATTGGGACTAGCCCGCGACTACAATGAGCAGTTCTTC
.	.	TRBV21-1	TRBJ2-1	CASSKPRSPQNEQFF	TGTGCCAGCAGCAAACCGCGTTCTCCACAGAATGAGCAGTTCTTC
TRBD2	.	TRBV6-5	TRBJ2-1	CASSNSGSYDEQFF	TGTGCCAGCAGTAATAGCGGGAGTTACGATGAGCAGTTCTTC
.	.	TRBV5-1	TRBJ2-7	CASSNPPGGEQYF	TGCGCCAGCAGCAACCCGCCCGGAGGTGAGCAGTACTTC
TRBD2	.	TRBV4-1	TRBJ2-7	CASSEGTSVYEQYF	TGCGCCAGCAGCGAAGGGACTAGCGTGTACGAGCAGTACTTC
TRBD1	.	TRBV25-1	TRBJ2-6	CASSPRTGGSSGANVLTF	TGTGCCAGCAGTCCCCGGACAGGGGGGAGCTCTGGGGCCAACGTCCTGACTTTC
TRBD2	.	TRBV5-1	TRBJ2-1	CASSSSPGFSGEVNNEQFF	TGCGCCAGCAGCTCCTCACCCGGTTTTAGCGGGGAAGTCAACAATGAGCAGTTCTTC
TRBD1	few	TRBV29-1	TRBJ1-2	CSVWTGNGGYTF	TGCAGCGTTTGGACAGGGAATGGCGGCTACACCTTC
TRBD1	.	TRBV9	TRBJ1-3	CASSATQGVNTIYF	TGTGCCAGCAGCGCTACACAGGGGGTGAACACCATATATTTT
TRBD1	.	TRBV4-2	TRBJ2-7	CASSPANSGTVFYEQYF	TGTGCCAGCAGCCCAGCGAATTCCGGGACAGTGTTCTACGAGCAGTACTTC
.	.	TRBV3-1/TRBV3-2	TRBJ2-2	CASSQSTGVGELFF	TGTGCCAGCAGCCAATCTACGGGAGTCGGGGAGCTGTTTTTT
.	.	TRBV19	TRBJ1-1	CASTFRRGEAFF	TGTGCCAGTACCTTCAGGCGGGGGGAAGCTTTCTTT
TRBD2	.	TRBV7-2	TRBJ2-3	CASSLVAGVTADTQYF	TGTGCCAGCAGCTTAGTGGCGGGAGTGACGGCAGATACGCAGTATTTT
.	.	TRBV6-1	TRBJ2-7	CASSETAGGFYEQYF	TGTGCCAGCAGTGAAACGGCAGGGGGGTTCTACGAGCAGTACTTC
TRBD1	.	TRBV6-1	TRBJ2-5	CASSAGTGTTGETQYF	TGTGCCAGCAGTGCCGGGACAGGGACAACCGGGGAGACCCAGTACTTC
.	few	TRBV3-1/TRBV3-2	TRBJ2-2	CASSQEGRAGELFF	TGTGCCAGCAGCCAAGAAGGCAGGGCAGGGGAGCTGTTTTTT
TRBD2	.	TRBV11-2	TRBJ2-1	CASSLGSGGNNEQFF	TGTGCCAGCAGCTTAGGTAGCGGGGGCAACAATGAGCAGTTCTTC
.	.	TRBV15	TRBJ2-1	CATSRDRAGPPYNEQFF	TGTGCCACCAGCAGAGATAGGGCGGGCCCTCCCTACAATGAGCAGTTCTTC
TRBD1	.	TRBV7-8	TRBJ2-1	CASSAKQGFHEQFF	TGTGCCAGCAGCGCAAAACAGGGGTTCCATGAGCAGTTCTTC
.	few	TRBV7-9	TRBJ2-2	CASSSRAVPNTGELFF	TGTGCCAGCAGCTCCAGAGCGGTCCCGAACACCGGGGAGCTGTTTTTT
TRBD1	.	TRBV7-9	TRBJ2-7	CASRSTTGDREQYF	TGTGCCAGCAGGAGCACGACAGGGGATCGCGAGCAGTACTTC
.	.	TRBV7-3	TRBJ2-1	CASSLVPGNEQFF	TGTGCCAGCAGCTTAGTCCCGGGCAATGAGCAGTTCTTC
.	.	TRBV27	TRBJ1-2	CASSLRGKANYGYTF	TGTGCCAGCAGTTTGAGGGGGAAAGCTAACTATGGCTACACCTTC
.	.	TRBV11-3	TRBJ2-2	CASSFAGGELFF	TGTGCCAGCAGCTTCGCGGGCGGGGAGCTGTTTTTT
.	.	TRBV5-6	TRBJ1-1	CASSLVQRNTEAFF	TGTGCCAGCAGCTTGGTCCAGCGGAACACTGAAGCTTTCTTT
.	once	TRBV3-1/TRBV3-2	TRBJ1-6	CASSQDLSSPLHF	TGTGCCAGCAGCCAAGATCTGAGTTCACCCCTCCACTTT
.	.	TRBV5-6	TRBJ1-6	CASSLDRSNSPLHF	TGTGCCAGCAGCTTGGACAGATCCAATTCACCCCTCCACTTT
.	.	TRBV2	TRBJ1-1	CASSSRQGGYSEAFF	TGTGCCAGCAGCTCTAGGCAGGGTGGCTATTCTGAAGCTTTCTTT
TRBD2	.	TRBV11-2	TRBJ2-3	CASSPLRGGTTDTQYF	TGTGCCAGCAGCCCACTGCGGGGGGGCACCACAGATACGCAGTATTTT
TRBD2	.	TRBV28	TRBJ2-3	CASSYLAGGRDTQYF	TGTGCCAGCAGTTACCTAGCGGGGGGTAGGGATACGCAGTATTTT
TRBD2	.	TRBV7-7	TRBJ2-1	CASSLELAADEQFF	TGTGCCAGCAGCTTAGAACTAGCGGCGGATGAGCAGTTCTTC
.	few	TRBV7-2	TRBJ1-1	CASSFQTGTMNTEAFF	TGTGCCAGCAGCTTCCAGACAGGAACGATGAACACTGAAGCTTTCTTT
.	.	TRBV3-1/TRBV3-2	TRBJ2-5	CASSQDPPLQETQYF	TGTGCCAGCAGCCAAGACCCCCCCCTACAAGAGACCCAGTACTTC
.	.	TRBV5-1	TRBJ2-1	CASRGAYNEQFF	TGCGCCAGTCGCGGGGCCTACAATGAGCAGTTCTTC
TRBD1	.	TRBV5-5	TRBJ2-7	CASSQGTGTQYF	TGTGCCAGCAGCCAGGGGACAGGTACCCAGTACTTC
TRBD1	once	TRBV7-8	TRBJ2-2	CASSPRQGANTGELFF	TGTGCCAGCAGCCCCCGACAGGGGGCGAACACCGGGGAGCTGTTTTTT
TRBD1	.	TRBV6-5	TRBJ2-7	CASRTPGQVNEQYF	TGTGCCAGCAGGACGCCGGGACAGGTCAACGAGCAGTACTTC
.	.	TRBV12-3/TRBV12-4	TRBJ1-1	CASSRNMNTEAFF	TGTGCCAGCAGTCGAAACATGAACACTGAAGCTTTCTTT
TRBD1	.	TRBV19	TRBJ1-2	CASNPQGNLNYGYTF	TGTGCCAGTAATCCACAGGGGAACCTCAACTATGGCTACACCTTC
TRBD2	.	TRBV5-4	TRBJ2-2	CASNNGGDSTGELFF	TGTGCCAGCAACAACGGGGGGGATTCCACCGGGGAGCTGTTTTTT
.	.	TRBV6-5	TRBJ2-7	CASQPAATYEQYF	TGTGCCAGCCAACCGGCAGCGACCTACGAGCAGTACTTC
TRBD1	.	TRBV28	TRBJ2-7	CASSLDSGQAFYEQYF	TGTGCCAGCAGTTTAGATTCGGGACAGGCGTTTTACGAGCAGTACTTC